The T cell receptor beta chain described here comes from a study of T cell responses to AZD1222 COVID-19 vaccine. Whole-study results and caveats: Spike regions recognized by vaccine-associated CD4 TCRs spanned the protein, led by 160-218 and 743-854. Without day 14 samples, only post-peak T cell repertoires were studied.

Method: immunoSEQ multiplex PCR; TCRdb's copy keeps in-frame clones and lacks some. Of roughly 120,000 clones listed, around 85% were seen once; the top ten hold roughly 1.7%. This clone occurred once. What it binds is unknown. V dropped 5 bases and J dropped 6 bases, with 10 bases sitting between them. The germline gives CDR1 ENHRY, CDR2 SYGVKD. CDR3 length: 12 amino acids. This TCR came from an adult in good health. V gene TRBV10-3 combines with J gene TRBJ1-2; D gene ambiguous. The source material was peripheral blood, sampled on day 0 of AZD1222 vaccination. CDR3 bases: TGTGCCATCAGTCCCCGAGGAGATGGCTACACCTTC. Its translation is CAISPRGDGYTF.